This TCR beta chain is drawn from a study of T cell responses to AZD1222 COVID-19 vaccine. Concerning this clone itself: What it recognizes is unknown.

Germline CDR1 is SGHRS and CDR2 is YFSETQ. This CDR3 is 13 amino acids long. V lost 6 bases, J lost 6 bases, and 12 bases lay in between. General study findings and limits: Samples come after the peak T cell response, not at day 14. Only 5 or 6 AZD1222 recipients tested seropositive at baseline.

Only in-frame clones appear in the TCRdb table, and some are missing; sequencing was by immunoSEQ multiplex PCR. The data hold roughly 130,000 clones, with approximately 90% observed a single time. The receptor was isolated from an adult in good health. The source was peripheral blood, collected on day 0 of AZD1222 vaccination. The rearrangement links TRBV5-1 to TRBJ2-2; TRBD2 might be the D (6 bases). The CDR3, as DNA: TGCGCCAGCAAACCTGGGGAGGCCGGGGAGCTGTTTTTT. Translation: CASKPGEAGELFF.